This T cell receptor (beta chain) came from a study of T cell responses to AZD1222 COVID-19 vaccine. The study, taken as a whole, reports: The study sampled repertoires only after the peak T cell response. Only 6 or 7 AZD1222 recipients tested seropositive at baseline. White British donors predominated, females outnumbered males, and clonal diversity was possibly underestimated.

Trimming removed 0 bases at V and 4 bases at J, with 7 bases between. The CDR3 loop spans 14 amino acids. The germline V gene encodes CDR1 SGHDT and CDR2 YYEEEE. Produced via immunoSEQ multiplex PCR; TCRdb's table is partial and in-frame only. The sample contains more than 150,000 clones, around 90% of which appear only once. As for this clone: Its antigen is not known.

The starting material was peripheral blood, obtained on day 0 of AZD1222 vaccination. This sequence originates from an adult in good health. The gene calls are TRBV5-6 and TRBJ2-2; D remains ambiguous. CDR3 sequence (DNA): TGTGCCAGCAGCTTGGACAGTTTCACCGGGGAGCTGTTTTTT. It yields the protein CASSLDSFTGELFF.